The 29 T cell receptor beta chains listed next were all sequenced from one sample in a study of control samples from healthy donors and cancer patients. Profiling relied on immunoSEQ multiplex PCR, and the TCRdb table lists in-frame clones only, not all of them. The data contain 90,000 to 100,000 clones, 75% to 85% of them singletons. The specimen was blood. The receptors were gathered from a woman in her 30s in good health.

V is TRBV4-3 and J is TRBJ1-2; the D is unclear. Per germline, CDR1 LGHNA and CDR2 YSLEER. Trimming cost V 1 base and J 3 bases, with 12 bases left between them. The CDR3 runs 15 residues. DNA for the CDR3: TGCGCCAGCAGCCAAGGATTTCGGATTCACTATGGCTACACCTTC. Protein sequence: CASSQGFRIHYGYTF.

This clone was counted only a few times. The chain is built from TRBV6-5 and TRBJ1-1; 10 nucleotides match TRBD1. Germline-derived CDR1 and CDR2 are MNHEY and SVGAGI. J lost 5 bases, V lost 5 bases, and 5 bases had no gene match. CDR3 size: 14 residues. In DNA form, the CDR3 reads TGTGCCAGCAGTCGACAGGGGGCCAGAACTGAAGCTTTCTTT. This codes for CASSRQGARTEAFF.

J is TRBJ2-7 and V is TRBV7-8; TRBD2 aligns across 8 bases. This CDR3 is 16 amino acids long. V lost 5 bases to trimming and J lost 5 bases; unmatched junction nucleotides: 14. Germline V gene sequence: CDR1 SGHVS, CDR2 FQNEAQ. CDR3 sequence (DNA): TGTGCCAGCAGCCCCCACGTCGGGGGGGGCGTGAACGAGCAGTACTTC. Translated: CASSPHVGGGVNEQYF.

This chain uses TRBV3-1 (or the pseudogene TRBV3-2) with TRBJ1-6, with TRBD1 matching 7 bases. V dropped 0 bases and J dropped 6; count of bases not matched to a gene: 8. The CDR3 covers 17 residues. Germline CDR1 and CDR2: LGHDT and YNNKEL (reference sequence). DNA of the CDR3: TGTGCCAGCAGCCAAGACGACAGGGATTCTTCTAATTCACCCCTCCACTTT. Amino acids: CASSQDDRDSSNSPLHF.

This chain links TRBV12-5 with TRBJ1-2; 8 bases align to TRBD1. This CDR3 is built from 12 residues. V trimming: 8 bases; J trimming: 8 bases; junction bases outside the gene matches: 7. Per the germline V gene, CDR1 is LGHNT and CDR2 is FRNRAP. The CDR3 loop reads CASSVDRGGYTF. In DNA, the CDR3 is TGTGCTAGTAGCGTTGACAGGGGAGGCTACACCTTC.

This sequence joins TRBV10-3 and TRBJ1-1; 9 nucleotides agree with TRBD1. There are 16 residues in the CDR3. Trimming at V came to 10 bases and at J to 1 base, leaving 13 bases not matched to a gene. Germline lookup yields CDR1 ENHRY and CDR2 SYGVKD. CDR3 DNA: TGTGCCACCCAAAGGGGACAGGGCATGCCGAACACTGAAGCTTTCTTT. As protein: CATQRGQGMPNTEAFF.

This clone occurred a few times. The J gene is TRBJ2-7, the V gene TRBV4-1; a weak D match, TRBD2 (7 bases). V was trimmed by 0 bases and J by 7 bases, leaving 13 bases between them. From germline, CDR1 is MGHRA and CDR2 YSYEKL. The CDR3 consists of 14 residues. Written as DNA, the CDR3 is TGCGCCAGCAGCCAAGAAGACAGGCGGGGGGAGCAGTACTTC. This codes for CASSQEDRRGEQYF.

The V and J genes are TRBV7-6 and TRBJ2-3; 10 bases fit TRBD1. Germline CDR1 SGHVS, CDR2 FNYEAQ. There are 16 residues in the CDR3. Trimming took 0 bases from V and 1 from J; bases not matched to a gene: 1. The CDR3 DNA is TGTGCCAGCAGCTTAGCAGGGACAGGGGGCACAGATACGCAGTATTTT. This codes for CASSLAGTGGTDTQYF.

This clone has just a few counts. The chain joins TRBV5-1 to TRBJ2-7; D is undetermined. The CDR3 is 11 residues long. Trimming took 3 bases from V and 3 from J, leaving 4 bases between them. Per germline, CDR1 SGHRS and CDR2 YFSETQ. The CDR3 bases are TGCGCCAGCAGCTCTCGCTACGAGCAGTACTTC. The encoded protein is CASSSRYEQYF.

The rearrangement links TRBV2 to TRBJ1-2; D gene ambiguous. Per germline, CDR1 SNHLY and CDR2 FYNNEI. Trimming shortened V by 6 bases and J by 0 bases, and 8 bases separated the two germline ends. This CDR3 comprises 13 residues. The CDR3 protein is CASRGSTNYGYTF. As DNA, the CDR3 is TGTGCCAGCAGGGGTAGTACTAACTATGGCTACACCTTC.

This chain joins TRBV12-5 and TRBJ1-1; D remains unclear. Trimming removed 7 bases at V and 11 bases at J, with 5 bases between. This CDR3 contains 8 residues. Germline V lookup: CDR1 LGHNT, CDR2 FRNRAP. The chain's CDR3 is CASALAFF. In DNA form, the CDR3 reads TGTGCTAGTGCCCTTGCTTTCTTT.

The rearrangement links TRBV5-4 to TRBJ1-1; the match to TRBD1 covers 7 bases. V gave up 4 bases and J gave up 6 bases; unmatched junction bases: 6. The CDR3 length is 13 residues. CDR1 is SGHNT, CDR2 YYREEE, per germline (reference sequence). CDR3 sequence (DNA): TGTGCCAGCAGCACCGACAGGGTTCCTGAAGCTTTCTTT. Protein product: CASSTDRVPEAFF.

The rearrangement links TRBV30 to TRBJ1-5; D call uncertain. CDR1 is GTSNPN, CDR2 SVGIG, per germline (reference sequence). The V gene lost 0 bases and the J gene lost 5 bases, with 8 bases spanning the gap. CDR3 length equals 13 residues. The CDR3 protein is CAWSVNGYQPQHF. The CDR3 region has the DNA TGTGCCTGGAGTGTGAATGGATATCAGCCCCAGCATTTT.

The rearrangement links TRBV18 to TRBJ1-5; 7 nucleotides agree with TRBD1. The germline CDR1 and CDR2 sequences are KGHSH and LQKENI. The CDR3 is 13 residues long. V shed 3 bases, J shed 11 bases, and the junction held 7 bases outside the gene matches. For the CDR3, the DNA is TGTGCCAGCTCACCGGCAGGGGGACAGTCCCAGCATTTT. This sequence encodes CASSPAGGQSQHF.

The chain joins TRBV10-2 to TRBJ2-5; TRBD2 matches at 11 bases. This CDR3 comprises 16 residues. V shed 3 bases, J shed 6 bases, and the junction held 9 bases outside the gene matches. Germline V lookup: CDR1 WSHSY, CDR2 SAAADI. CDR3: CASSDAGTSGGKTQYF. The CDR3 region has the DNA TGCGCCAGCAGTGATGCCGGGACTAGCGGAGGAAAGACCCAGTACTTC.

The chain uses TRBV20-1 and TRBJ1-1, with D uncertain. The V and J ends lost 3 bases and 4 bases respectively, with 15 bases between them. In germline, CDR1 is DFQATT, CDR2 SNEGSKA (reference sequence). The CDR3 loop spans 14 amino acids. CDR3 sequence reads: CSASHSFRATEAFF. The CDR3 bases are TGCAGTGCTAGTCACTCGTTCCGGGCCACTGAAGCTTTCTTT.

The chain uses TRBV7-2 and TRBJ1-5; D gene unclear. The CDR3 has 15 residues. Germline CDR1 and CDR2: SGHTA and FQGNSA. Trimming cost V 6 bases and J 1 base, with 13 bases left between them. Written as DNA, the CDR3 is TGTGCCAGCAGTCAGGAGGGTCGAAGCAATCAGCCCCAGCATTTT. Residues: CASSQEGRSNQPQHF.

This chain connects TRBV4-3 to TRBJ2-7; the D is unclear. The germline V gene encodes CDR1 LGHNA and CDR2 YSLEER. The CDR3 consists of 15 residues. Trimming shortened V by 0 bases and J by 5 bases, and 14 bases separated the two germline ends. The CDR3 nucleotides read TGCGCCAGCAGCCAAGATCTTGGCGCCCGAGACGAGCAGTACTTC. Its translation: CASSQDLGARDEQYF.

This chain connects TRBV30 to TRBJ1-4; D not certain. This CDR3 spans 13 amino acids. The V end lost 0 bases, the J end lost 7 bases, and 9 bases lay between the germline ends. Looked up from germline, CDR1 is GTSNPN and CDR2 is SVGIG (reference sequence). CDR3 in amino acids: CAWSVSGGEKLFF. The CDR3 nucleotides are TGTGCCTGGAGTGTGTCAGGAGGTGAAAAACTGTTTTTT. The whole variable domain, filled in from reference TRBV30 and TRBJ1-4, reads SQTIHQWPATLVQPVGSPLSLECTVEGTSNPNLYWYRQAAGRGLQLLFYSVGIGQISSEVPQNLSASRPQDRQFILSSKKLLLSDSGFYLCAWSVSGGEKLFFGSGTQLSVL.

The CDR3 reads CASSKRGTENTEAFF. The CDR3 DNA sequence: TGTGCCAGCTCCAAAAGGGGGACAGAAAACACTGAAGCTTTCTTT. The chain recombines TRBV18 with TRBJ1-1; 7 positions match TRBD1. The germline gives CDR1 KGHSH, CDR2 LQKENI. The V segment lost 6 bases and the J segment 2 bases; nucleotides outside the gene matches: 9. The CDR3 contains 15 residues.

This sequence joins TRBV29-1 and TRBJ2-1, with D perhaps matching TRBD2 (7 bases). V was trimmed by 6 bases and J by 7 bases, leaving 19 bases between them. Germline CDR1 is SQVTM and CDR2 is ANQGSEA. The CDR3 runs 14 residues. The CDR3 is CSVARGRDRNEQFF. The CDR3 DNA follows: TGCAGCGTCGCAAGGGGGAGGGACCGGAATGAGCAGTTCTTC.

The chain couples TRBV19 to TRBJ2-3; tentative D call: TRBD2 (7 bases). CDR3 length: 17 residues. The V end was cut by 1 base, the J end by 3 bases, with 17 bases between. The germline V gene encodes CDR1 LNHDA and CDR2 SQIVND (reference sequence). The DNA of the CDR3 is TGTGCCAGTAGTATAGTGGTTCCGGGGGGCGCGACAGATACGCAGTATTTT. Its protein is CASSIVVPGGATDTQYF.

This clone came up a few times. This chain links TRBV9 with TRBJ1-2, with TRBD1 matching 7 bases. With V trimmed by 5 bases and J by 2 bases, 9 bases remained unmatched. The CDR3 totals 15 residues. Germline-derived CDR1 and CDR2 are SGDLS and YYNGEE. CDR3 in amino acids: CASSQRQGKNYGYTF. The CDR3 DNA sequence: TGTGCCAGCAGTCAGCGACAGGGCAAAAACTATGGCTACACCTTC.

The chain recombines TRBV2 with TRBJ2-3; TRBD1 aligns across 7 bases. The CDR3 loop spans 14 amino acids. The trim removed 4 bases at V and 5 bases at J, leaving 6 bases unmatched. CDR1 SNHLY and CDR2 FYNNEI come from the germline V gene. CDR3 sequence: CASSAQGVRDTQYF. The CDR3 coding sequence is TGTGCCAGCAGTGCTCAGGGGGTACGAGATACGCAGTATTTT.

This chain uses TRBV6-6 with TRBJ2-2; D is possibly TRBD2 (6 bases). The length of the CDR3 is 15 residues. V shed 6 bases and J shed 7 bases, with 18 bases lying between them. The germline gives CDR1 MNHNY, CDR2 SVGAGI (reference sequence). The CDR3 protein is CASSLGPQGGGELFF. The CDR3 coding sequence is TGTGCCAGCAGCCTGGGGCCGCAGGGAGGCGGGGAGCTGTTTTTT.

In this sample, this clone turned up a few times. V and J are TRBV9 and TRBJ2-1; 10 bases agree with TRBD2. V shed 2 bases and J 7 bases; nucleotides not matched to a gene: 9. This CDR3 is 16 amino acids long. Germline V lookup: CDR1 SGDLS, CDR2 YYNGEE. The chain's CDR3 is CASSVYSGGLRNEQFF. As DNA, the CDR3 is TGTGCCAGCAGCGTCTATAGCGGGGGGCTCAGAAATGAGCAGTTCTTC.

The V call is TRBV27, the J call TRBJ2-7; no firm D call. Per germline, CDR1 MNHEY and CDR2 SMNVEV (reference sequence). Trimming removed 3 bases at V and 5 bases at J, with 8 bases between. The CDR3 is 12 amino acids. The CDR3: CASSFWGDEQYF. CDR3 DNA: TGTGCCAGCAGTTTCTGGGGTGACGAGCAGTACTTC.

This clone was detected only once. The rearrangement joins TRBV3-1 (or the pseudogene TRBV3-2) to TRBJ1-1, with D perhaps matching TRBD1 (5 bases). The CDR3 extends over 14 amino acids. Trimming took 1 base from V and 5 from J, leaving 11 bases between them. Per germline, CDR1 LGHDT and CDR2 YNNKEL (reference sequence). CDR3 protein: CASSQVPGGTEAFF. The DNA for the CDR3 is TGTGCCAGCAGCCAAGTTCCCGGGGGGACTGAAGCTTTCTTT.

The gene calls are TRBV7-2 and TRBJ2-7; TRBD1 matches at 9 bases. The length of the CDR3 is 16 residues. V was clipped by 5 bases and J by 1 base; unmatched bases: 9. Germline V gives CDR1 SGHTA, CDR2 FQGNSA. CDR3 region: CASSATGTGLSYEQYF. The CDR3 DNA is TGTGCCAGCAGCGCCACCGGGACAGGGCTTTCCTACGAGCAGTACTTC. Filled out from reference TRBV7-2 and TRBJ2-7, the complete variable domain reads GAGVSQSPSNKVTEKGKDVELRCDPISGHTALYWYRQSLGQGLEFLIYFQGNSAPDKSGLPSDRFSAERTGGSVSTLTIQRTQQEDSAVYLCASSATGTGLSYEQYFGPGTRLTVT.